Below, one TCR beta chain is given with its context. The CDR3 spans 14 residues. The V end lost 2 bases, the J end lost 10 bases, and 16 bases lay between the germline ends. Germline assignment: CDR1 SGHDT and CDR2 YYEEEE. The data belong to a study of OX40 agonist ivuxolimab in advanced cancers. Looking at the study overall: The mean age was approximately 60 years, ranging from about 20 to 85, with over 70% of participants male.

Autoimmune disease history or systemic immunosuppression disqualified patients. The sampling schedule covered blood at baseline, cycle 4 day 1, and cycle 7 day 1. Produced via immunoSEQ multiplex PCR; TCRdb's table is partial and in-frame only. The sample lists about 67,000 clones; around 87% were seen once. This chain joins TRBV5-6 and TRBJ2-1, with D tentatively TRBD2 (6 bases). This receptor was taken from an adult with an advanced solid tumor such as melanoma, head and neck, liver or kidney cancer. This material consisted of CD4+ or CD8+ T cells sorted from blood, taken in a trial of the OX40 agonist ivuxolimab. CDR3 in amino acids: CASSFRRGRQEQFF. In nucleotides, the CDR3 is TGTGCCAGCAGCTTCCGGCGGGGTAGGCAGGAGCAGTTCTTC.